The source of this T cell receptor (beta chain) is a study of CD8+ T cells in alopecia areata. At the level of the study: Patients given treatment had severity scored by the percentage of scalp area affected. Findings and limits, study-wide: The study found tofacitinib significantly decreased scalp clonality and expanded CD8+ clones among the top 100.

V lost 1 base, J lost 4 bases, and 11 bases lay in between. The CDR3 is 14 amino acids. Germline V gene data show CDR1 as SQVTM and CDR2 as ANQGSEA. Treatment: oral pan-JAK inhibitor, 5-10 mg twice daily. Peripheral blood samples and lesional scalp punch biopsies were obtained from alopecia areata patients. Isolated RNA was reverse transcribed into cDNA used as the sequencing template. The method was immunoSEQ multiplex PCR; TCRdb's version includes in-frame clones alone and lacks a portion of them. The data contain some 110,000 clones, roughly 60% of them singletons. A note on this clone: Antigen unknown.

The TCR sequence derives from a human donor with alopecia areata. The V call is TRBV29-1, the J call TRBJ2-1, with D perhaps TRBD2 (5 bases). The sequences come from CD8+ T cells sorted from blood, collected at week 4, from a patient treated with tofacitinib. DNA for the CDR3: TGCAGCGTTGAAGGGACGGACTGGTACAATGAGCAGTTCTTC. Amino acids: CSVEGTDWYNEQFF.